This TCR beta chain was sequenced during a study of CD8 T cells in ankylosing spondylitis. Study-wide points: CD8+ by phenotype, disease-linked clones were relatively rare in peripheral blood. Within ankylosing spondylitis blood, a TCR beta motif made up of roughly eight highly homologous variants appeared to be characteristic.

From the 5' RACE reads, TCRdb called clonotypes with MiXCR, one entry per CDR3 protein. The sample contains 290,000 or so distinct CDR3 sequences, roughly 20% of which appear only once. On this clonotype: What it recognizes is unknown.

Sequenced: blood, either unsorted or a sorted T cell fraction (not recorded which). The TCR sequence derives from a female donor with ankylosing spondylitis or in good health (not recorded which).

In DNA form, the CDR3 reads TGTGCCAGCAGCTTAGGCTCCTACGCGGGTAATGAAAAACTGTTTTTT. This translates into CASSLGSYAGNEKLFF. V gene TRBV7-9 combines with J gene TRBJ1-4; D is unresolved. Germline loops: CDR1 SEHNR, CDR2 FQNEAQ (reference sequence). V was pared by 1 base and J by 4 bases, with 13 bases between. CDR3 length: 16 amino acids.